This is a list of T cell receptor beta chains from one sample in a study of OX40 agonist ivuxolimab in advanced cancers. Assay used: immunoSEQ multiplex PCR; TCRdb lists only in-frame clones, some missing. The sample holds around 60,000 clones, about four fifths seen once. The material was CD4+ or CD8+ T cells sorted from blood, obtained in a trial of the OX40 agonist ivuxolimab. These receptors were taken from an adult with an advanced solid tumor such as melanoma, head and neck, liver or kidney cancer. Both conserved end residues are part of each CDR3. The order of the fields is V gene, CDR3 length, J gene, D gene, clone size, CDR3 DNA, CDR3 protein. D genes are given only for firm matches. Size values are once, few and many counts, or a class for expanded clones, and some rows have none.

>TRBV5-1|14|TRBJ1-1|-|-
TGCGCCAGCAGCTTGGCGGGGGGGCTCGGTGAAGCTTTCTTT
CASSLAGGLGEAFF
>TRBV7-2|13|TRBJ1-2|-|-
TGTGCCAGCAGCTTCCGTGGGACCGATGGCTACACCTTC
CASSFRGTDGYTF
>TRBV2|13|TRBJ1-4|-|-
TGTGCCAGCAGTCTTGAGGGTAATGAAAAACGGTTTTTT
CASSLEGNEKRFF
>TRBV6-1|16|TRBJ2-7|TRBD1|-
TGTGCCAGCAGTGTTGTGGGCGGACAGGGGACCTACGAGCAGTACTTC
CASSVVGGQGTYEQYF
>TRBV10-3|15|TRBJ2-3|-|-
TGTGCCATCCGGACAAGGGGCGGCAGCACAGATACGCAGTATTTT
CAIRTRGGSTDTQYF
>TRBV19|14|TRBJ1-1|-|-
TGTGCCAGTAGTATAGGGGGACGGAACACTGAAGCTTTCTTT
CASSIGGRNTEAFF
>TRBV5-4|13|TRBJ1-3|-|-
TGTGCCAGCAGCCATCGACGCGACAACACCATATATTTT
CASSHRRDNTIYF
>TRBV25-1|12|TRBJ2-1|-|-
TGTGCCAGCAGCAGCTCAGGGAATGAGCAGTTCTTC
CASSSSGNEQFF
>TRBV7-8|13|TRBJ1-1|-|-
TGTGCCAGCAGCTTAACACGGAACACTGAAGCTTTCTTT
CASSLTRNTEAFF
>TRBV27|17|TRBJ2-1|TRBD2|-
TGTGCCAGCAGTCACCCGCGCCTAGCGGATAACTACAATGAGCAGTTCTTC
CASSHPRLADNYNEQFF
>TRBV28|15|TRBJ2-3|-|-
TGTGCCAGCAGTTTAAGCGGCTTACGCACAGATACGCAGTATTTT
CASSLSGLRTDTQYF
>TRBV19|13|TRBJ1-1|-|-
TGTGCCAGTAGTATCAGGGGTGGGACTGAAGCTTTCTTT
CASSIRGGTEAFF
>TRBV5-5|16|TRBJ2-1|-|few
TGTGCCAGCAGCTTGTTAAGTGGGAGCTCCTACAATGAGCAGTTCTTC
CASSLLSGSSYNEQFF
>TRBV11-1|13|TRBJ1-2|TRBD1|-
TGTGCCAGCAGCTTATCACAGGGGGATGGCTACACCTTC
CASSLSQGDGYTF
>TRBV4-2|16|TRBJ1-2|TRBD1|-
TGTGCCAGCAATTCCCCGTGGGACAGGGCGAAGTATGGCTACACCTTC
CASNSPWDRAKYGYTF
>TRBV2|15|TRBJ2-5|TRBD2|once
TGTGCCAGCAGTGAAGGTTTTAGCGGGAGGGCCGACCAGTACTTC
CASSEGFSGRADQYF
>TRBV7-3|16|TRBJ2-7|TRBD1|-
TGTGCCAGCAGCTTAACGAGTGGGACAGGGACCTACGAGCAGTACTTC
CASSLTSGTGTYEQYF
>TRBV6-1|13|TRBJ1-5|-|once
TGTGCCAGCAGTGCGATGACGGACCGACCCCAGCATTTT
CASSAMTDRPQHF
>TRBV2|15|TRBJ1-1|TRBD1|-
TGTGCCAGCAGTGAAGTAGACAGGGTTAAAACTGAAGCTTTCTTT
CASSEVDRVKTEAFF
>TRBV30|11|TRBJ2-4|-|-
TGTGCCTGGAGTTGGGGGAACATTCAGTACTTC
CAWSWGNIQYF
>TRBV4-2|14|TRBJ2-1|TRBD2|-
TGTGCCAGCAGCCACGGGACTAGCGGCAATGAGCAGTTCTTC
CASSHGTSGNEQFF
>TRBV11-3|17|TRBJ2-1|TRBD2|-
TGTGCCAGCAGCCCCTTCGCGATAGCGGGAGGCAGGAATGAGCAGTTCTTC
CASSPFAIAGGRNEQFF
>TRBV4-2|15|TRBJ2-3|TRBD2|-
TGTGCCAGCAACGGACTAGCGGGAGGTCCAGATACGCAGTATTTT
CASNGLAGGPDTQYF
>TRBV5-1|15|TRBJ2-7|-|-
TGCGCCAGCAGCGTGGCATCTTCGCTGAGTTACGAGCAGTACTTC
CASSVASSLSYEQYF
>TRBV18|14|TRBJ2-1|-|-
TGTGCCAGCTCACCGCGGGGCGACTACAATGAGCAGTTCTTC
CASSPRGDYNEQFF
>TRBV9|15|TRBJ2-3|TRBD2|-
TGTGCCAGCAGCGCCCCGGGAGGGGGAACAGATACGCAGTATTTT
CASSAPGGGTDTQYF
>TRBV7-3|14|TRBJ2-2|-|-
TGTGCCAGCAGCTCGACTGGAACGACCGGGGAGCTGTTTTTT
CASSSTGTTGELFF
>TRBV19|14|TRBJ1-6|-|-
TGTGCCAGTTCAAATGGGCCAGCCCAAGGCCACCTCCACTTT
CASSNGPAQGHLHF
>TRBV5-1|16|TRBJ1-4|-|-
TGCGCCAGCAGCCCGTTGCTGGGCCCAACTAATGAAAAACTGTTTTTT
CASSPLLGPTNEKLFF
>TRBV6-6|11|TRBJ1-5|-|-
TGTGCCAGCAGTAGCAATCAGCCCCAGCATTTT
CASSSNQPQHF
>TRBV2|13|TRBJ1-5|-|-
TGTGCCAGCAGGCCCGGACCCGAAATGCCCCAGCATTTT
CASRPGPEMPQHF
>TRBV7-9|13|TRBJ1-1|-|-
TGTGCCAGCAGCCCCACTGACGATACTGAAGCTTTCTTT
CASSPTDDTEAFF
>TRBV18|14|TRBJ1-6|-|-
TGTGCCAGCTCACCAGGGGGGAAAGATTCACCCCTCCACTTT
CASSPGGKDSPLHF
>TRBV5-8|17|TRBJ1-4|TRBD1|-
TGTGCCAGCAGCTTGGGGACAGGGGTCACAACTAATGAAAAACTGTTTTTT
CASSLGTGVTTNEKLFF
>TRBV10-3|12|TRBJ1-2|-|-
TGTGCCATCAGTGAGTCAAGGGCCGGCTACACCTTC
CAISESRAGYTF
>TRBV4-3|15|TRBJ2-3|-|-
TGCGCCAGCAGCTCCCGGAGCGCGGGAACAGATACGCAGTATTTT
CASSSRSAGTDTQYF
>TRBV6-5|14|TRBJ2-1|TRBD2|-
TGTGCCAGCAGTTTATCCTTAGCGAGCGGGAGAGAGTTCTTC
CASSLSLASGREFF
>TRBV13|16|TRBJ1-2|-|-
TGTGCCAGCAGCTCCTTATTAGAAGAGTGGAACTATGGCTACACCTTC
CASSSLLEEWNYGYTF
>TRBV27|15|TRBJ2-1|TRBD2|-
TGTGCCAGCAATCTAGCGGGAGGGCTTTGGAATGAGCAGTTCTTC
CASNLAGGLWNEQFF
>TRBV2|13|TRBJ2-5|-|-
TGTGCCAGCAGCTACAGTGAACAAGAGACCCAGTACTTC
CASSYSEQETQYF
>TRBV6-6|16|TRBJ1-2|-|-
TGTGCCAGCAGTCACCGGGACACTAACCTTAACTATGGCTACACCTTC
CASSHRDTNLNYGYTF